Listed below are T cell receptor beta chains from one sample, sequenced in a study of cytomegalovirus exposure and HLA in healthy donors. Method: immunoSEQ multiplex PCR; TCRdb's copy keeps in-frame clones and lacks some. The sample lists about 160,000 clones, around 86% occurring once. Sequencing used PBMCs. Receptors were obtained from a girl aged 2 to 10 in good health and CMV-seropositive. CDR3s include the opening cysteine and the closing phenylalanine or tryptophan. D genes are given only for firm matches. The listing skips clone size in some rows; elsewhere it reads once, few, many or a size class.

J | V | D | size | CDR3 | DNA
TRBJ2-6 | TRBV12-1 | . | . | CASSFADSLNSGANVLTF | TGTGCCAGCAGCTTTGCGGACAGCCTAAACTCTGGGGCCAACGTCCTGACTTTC
TRBJ1-5 | TRBV2 | . | . | CASSEEWTFSNQPQHF | TGTGCCAGCAGTGAAGAATGGACATTTAGCAATCAGCCCCAGCATTTT
TRBJ2-7 | TRBV11-2 | . | once | CASSSRGGEVYEQYF | TGTGCCAGCAGCTCTCGGGGAGGAGAAGTCTACGAGCAGTACTTC
TRBJ1-1 | TRBV9 | . | few | CASSVGANTEAFF | TGTGCCAGCAGCGTGGGGGCTAACACTGAAGCTTTCTTT
TRBJ2-5 | TRBV4-1 | TRBD2 | . | CASSQDGGRPSGRGETQYF | TGCGCCAGCAGCCAAGACGGGGGTCGGCCTAGCGGGAGAGGAGAGACCCAGTACTTC
TRBJ2-1 | TRBV13 | TRBD2 | . | CASSTRTSGAGNEQFF | TGTGCCAGCAGCACCAGGACTAGCGGGGCGGGGAATGAGCAGTTCTTC
TRBJ2-4 | TRBV6-1 | . | . | CASSRGATKNIQYF | TGTGCCAGCAGCCGGGGTGCGACCAAAAACATTCAGTACTTC
TRBJ2-1 | TRBV28 | . | few | CASSSRIAATYNEQFF | TGTGCCAGCTCTTCTAGGATAGCGGCAACTTACAATGAGCAGTTCTTC
TRBJ2-1 | TRBV2 | . | . | CASTTVRAYNEQFF | TGTGCCAGCACGACTGTGAGGGCCTACAATGAGCAGTTCTTC
TRBJ2-7 | TRBV28 | . | . | CATRDNSYEQYF | TGTGCCACCCGGGACAACTCCTACGAGCAGTACTTC
TRBJ1-4 | TRBV7-9 | TRBD1 | once | CASSFVGGPTANEKLFF | TGTGCCAGCAGCTTCGTAGGGGGCCCTACCGCTAATGAAAAACTGTTTTTT
TRBJ2-5 | TRBV10-1 | TRBD1 | few | CASSDRGRETQYF | TGCGCCAGTAGCGACAGGGGCAGGGAGACCCAGTACTTC
TRBJ1-4 | TRBV13 | . | few | CASAGGPGGNEKLFF | TGTGCCAGCGCGGGGGGCCCGGGGGGTAATGAAAAACTGTTTTTT
TRBJ2-5 | TRBV29-1 | TRBD2 | . | CSVSEGGLGETQYF | TGCAGCGTTTCTGAGGGAGGGCTGGGGGAGACCCAGTACTTC
TRBJ1-1 | TRBV19 | TRBD1 | . | CASSIGPRGLNTEAFF | TGTGCCAGTAGTATAGGCCCAAGGGGGCTGAACACTGAAGCTTTCTTT
TRBJ2-5 | TRBV13 | . | . | CASSLSGAGVFQETQYF | TGTGCCAGCAGCTTGTCGGGGGCGGGAGTATTCCAAGAGACCCAGTACTTC
TRBJ1-4 | TRBV28 | . | . | CASTTWQGIGEKLFF | TGTGCCAGCACCACCTGGCAGGGAATAGGTGAAAAACTGTTTTTT
TRBJ1-1 | TRBV19 | . | . | CASRKEGSGFGTEAFF | TGTGCCAGTAGGAAAGAGGGCAGCGGGTTCGGCACTGAAGCTTTCTTT
TRBJ2-1 | TRBV27 | . | . | CASRSLEGAVRFF | TGTGCCAGCAGATCCCTGGAGGGGGCGGTGCGGTTCTTC
TRBJ2-7 | TRBV19 | . | . | CASSIGQGSYEQYF | TGTGCCAGTAGTATAGGGCAGGGCAGCTACGAGCAGTACTTC
TRBJ2-7 | TRBV27 | TRBD2 | few | CASSVSAGVAYEQYF | TGTGCCAGCAGTGTTTCGGCGGGAGTGGCCTACGAGCAGTACTTC
TRBJ2-1 | TRBV19 | . | . | CASKGQKTYNEQFF | TGTGCCAGTAAGGGGCAGAAGACCTACAATGAGCAGTTCTTC
TRBJ2-1 | TRBV5-1 | . | . | CACDEGGQSSYNEQFF | TGCGCCTGTGATGAAGGGGGTCAGAGCTCCTACAATGAGCAGTTCTTC
TRBJ1-4 | TRBV30 | . | . | CAWTENGAPGEKLFF | TGTGCCTGGACCGAAAATGGAGCTCCGGGGGAAAAACTGTTTTTT
TRBJ1-2 | TRBV2 | . | . | CASTGSPGGNYGYTF | TGTGCCAGCACAGGTTCTCCGGGAGGTAACTATGGCTACACCTTC
TRBJ2-1 | TRBV6-4 | . | few | CASSEEAGLPSNEQFF | TGTGCCAGCAGTGAGGAGGCGGGCCTGCCCTCGAATGAGCAGTTCTTC
TRBJ1-2 | TRBV19 | TRBD1 | once | CASSTGQRYGYTF | TGTGCCAGTAGTACGGGACAGCGATATGGCTACACCTTC
TRBJ2-7 | TRBV13 | TRBD1 | . | CASSGPRDRGPYEQYF | TGTGCCAGCAGCGGTCCCCGGGACAGGGGGCCCTACGAGCAGTACTTC
TRBJ1-2 | TRBV18 | . | once | CASSPMDMPDFYGYTF | TGTGCCAGCTCACCCATGGACATGCCCGATTTCTATGGCTACACCTTC
TRBJ1-2 | TRBV4-1 | . | . | CASSQGSSISSGYTF | TGCGCCAGCAGCCAAGGGTCCTCAATCTCGAGTGGCTACACCTTC
TRBJ2-7 | TRBV27 | TRBD2 | . | CASSLRAGGRDEQYF | TGTGCCAGCAGTTTAAGGGCGGGAGGGAGAGACGAGCAGTACTTC
TRBJ2-5 | TRBV2 | . | . | CASRSGREMETQYF | TGTGCCAGCAGATCGGGACGGGAGATGGAGACCCAGTACTTC
TRBJ1-3 | TRBV4-1 | TRBD1 | . | CASSRDREVPSGNTIYF | TGCGCCAGCAGCCGGGACAGGGAAGTACCCTCTGGAAACACCATATATTTT